This TCR beta chain was sequenced for a study of shared clonotypes between healthy human individuals. Negatively enriched CD4+ T cells were divided by CD45RA into naive and memory. Germline CDR1 is SGHVS and CDR2 is FNYEAQ. The CDR3 extends over 16 amino acids. V dropped 4 bases and J dropped 2; count of bases not matched to a gene: 4. Produced via immunoSEQ multiplex PCR; TCRdb's table is partial and in-frame only. The table lists 2 million to 2.5 million clones, 80% to 95% of them singletons. The source is a man aged 18 to 35 in good health. Some clones in this sample may be carry-over from other donors' samples. The sample taken for sequencing was naive CD4+ T cells from PBMCs. Described subset: CD45RA+ positively selected. V usage is TRBV7-6 and J usage is TRBJ2-3; 12 nucleotides line up with TRBD2. The CDR3 protein is CASSSGLAGPTDTQYF. The CDR3, as DNA: TGTGCCAGCAGCTCCGGACTAGCGGGACCCACAGATACGCAGTATTTT.